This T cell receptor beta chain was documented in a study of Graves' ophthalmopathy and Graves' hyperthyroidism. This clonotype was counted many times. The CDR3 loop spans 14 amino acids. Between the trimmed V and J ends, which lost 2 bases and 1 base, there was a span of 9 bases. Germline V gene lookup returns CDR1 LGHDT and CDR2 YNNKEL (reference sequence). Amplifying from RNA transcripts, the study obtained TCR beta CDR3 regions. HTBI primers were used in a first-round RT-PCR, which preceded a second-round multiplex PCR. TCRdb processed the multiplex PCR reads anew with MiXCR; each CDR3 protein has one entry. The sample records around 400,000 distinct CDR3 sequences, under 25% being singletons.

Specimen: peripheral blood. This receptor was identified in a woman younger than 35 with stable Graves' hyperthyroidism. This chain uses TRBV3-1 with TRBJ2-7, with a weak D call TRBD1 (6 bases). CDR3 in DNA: TGTGCCAGCAGCCAACAGACAGGTTCCTACGAGCAGTACTTC. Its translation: CASSQQTGSYEQYF.